The subject of this entry is one T cell receptor (beta chain). Its antigen is unknown. Per-nucleotide qualities are absent, and no much larger clonotype sits a single base away. The sample belongs to a study of identical twins (dated by TCRdb to the mid-2010s). About the study as a whole: To test whether fetal clonotypes persist, the study used deep sequencing on TCR alpha and beta repertoires from monozygotic twins, unrelated adults of various ages, and cord blood. To rule out contamination, the twin experiments were replicated at different times with different library preparation protocols. The full study reports these points: A weaker excess of twin sharing was found in beta out-of-frame sequences because the signal-to-noise ratio was lowered by fewer shared sequences. Invariant T cells such as MAIT and iNKT could partly confound zero-insertion analyses, although diverse VJ usage argued against such confounding for most clonotypes. Out-of-frame TCR alpha sequences shared between twins showed an excess of low generation-probability sequences compared with coincidental sharing between unrelated individuals. Abundant cord blood beta clonotypes carried fewer insertions; young adult naive repertoires showed a weaker similar trend, while memory repertoires showed none. Recombination models systematically underestimated out-of-frame TCR alpha sharing in monozygotic twins but agreed with sharing between unrelated individuals. Conclusions relied on cross-sectional statistical analysis, since the same donors could not be followed over many years.

Libraries were made using 5' RACE. TCRdb shows the sequencer as Illumina HiSeq 2000. Template switching introduced a universal primer binding site; the final cDNA contained a unique molecular identifier, enabling accurate counting of TCR cDNA molecules. Specific primers in the conserved constant-segment region were used to synthesize first-strand cDNA for the TCR alpha and beta chains. To control for contamination, every cDNA library was double barcoded, receiving both a SMART-Mk sample barcode and Illumina barcodes. Two successive PCR steps introduced TruSeq adapter sequences along with Illumina sample barcodes. The Illumina HiSeq platform was used with custom primers to sequence TCR alpha and beta cDNA libraries. The authors processed their data as follows. Raw reads were processed with MiGEC to extract unique molecular identifiers, and MiXCR was used to determine CDR3 positions. For each individual, recombination models were inferred using an EM algorithm with the repgenHMM and IGoR tools. The analysis of shared clonotypes was done with the tcR package in R, with sharing normalized by the product of cloneset sizes. Out-of-frame nonproductive sequences were analyzed to study raw recombination free of thymic and clonal selection effects. The raw public reads went through TCRdb reprocessing: fastp at Q25, MiXCR clone calling, in-frame beta chains kept. Every distinct CDR3 protein forms one entry, paired with its most common genes and DNA. These V and J calls derive from TCRdb rather than the authors' analysis. This sample comprises about 470,000 distinct CDR3 sequences, approximately 25% of them detected only once. The ten largest clones capture around 3% of the sample.

CDR1 and CDR2 are drawn from the germline V gene: SQVTM, ANQGSEA. Germline trimming: 4 bases from V, 8 bases from J; junction bases outside gene matches: 8. The CDR3 spans 13 residues, from the cysteine through the phenylalanine. Just the 39-base CDR3 DNA is kept, in frame starting at base 1. Every donor was a healthy Caucasian. Three pairs of female monozygotic twins, all aged roughly 18 to 30 years, made up the twin cohort. Positive isolation kits from Invitrogen were used to isolate the CD4+ and CD8+ T cell populations. These data are also associated with another study on T cells expressing NK-cell markers. As the second publication notes: Three sorted T-cell subsets (CD3+CD56+NKG2C+, CD3+CD56+NKG2C- and CD3+CD56-NKG2C+) from roughly 8 donors had their TCR beta-chain repertoires profiled. Of the eight sequenced donors, seven were found to be HCMV-seropositive and one was found to be HCMV-seronegative. To restrict sorting to alphabetaTCR-expressing T cells, an anti-gammadeltaTCR antibody was added in several experiments. In six donors, the dominant CD3+CD56+NKG2C+ clonotypes were among the top 10 CD8+ clonotypes and accounted for roughly 1.0-8% of CD8+ T cells. Those dominant clonotypes were again the most abundant among CD3+CD56-NKG2C+ cells in a handful of donors, at about 25-65%. Whether the expanded NKG2C-expressing T cell clones were specific for HCMV antigens was left unclear. Randomly selected healthy volunteers, three men and five women, were used as the eight sequenced donors. A commercial ELISA kit detecting HCMV-specific IgG in serum was used to determine HCMV serostatus. MIGEC handled demultiplexing of the reads and grouping by UMI, while MiTCR was used to assemble and quantify clonotypes. To remove erroneous sequences, TCR cDNA sequences were retained only when supported by two or more reads. The tcR package was used for downstream repertoire analysis, and clonotypes were matched across fractions by CDR3 nucleotide sequence plus V segment. VDJmatch was used to annotate antigen specificity against VDJdb, with one amino acid substitution allowed in CDR3.

This receptor was obtained from a woman aged 18-29 years in good health. Material for sequencing was CD4+ T cells sorted from blood. This chain joins TRBV29-1 to TRBJ2-1; TRBD2 aligns with 7 central bases. Here the CDR3 is given as CSVVLRLADEQFF. The bases read TGCAGCGTTGTCCTAAGACTAGCAGATGAGCAGTTCTTC.